This TCR beta chain was profiled in a study of post-analysis software for immune sequencing data. Study information: Patients had relapsing-remitting, secondary progressive or progressive-relapsing multiple sclerosis; some lacked subtype. Study conclusions and caveats: Strong co-clustering by F measure was seen for same-batch samples. Comparison with controls showed significantly lower normalized Chao1 diversity in multiple sclerosis patients.

This clonotype was observed a few times. Its antigen is not identified. Libraries were made from TCR beta cDNA, and they carried unique molecular identifiers. Between about 0.95 and 11 million T cells gave rise to approximately 520,000 cDNA molecules. TCRdb used MiXCR to reprocess the PCR reads, holding one entry per CDR3 protein. The sample records 800,000 to 950,000 distinct CDR3 sequences, about 57% being singletons. This clonotype was obtained from a girl between 5 and 17 years old with multiple sclerosis. Sequenced sample: blood.

The CDR3 loop is CASSPPTSGGETQYF. Written as DNA, the CDR3 is TGCGCCAGCAGCCCGCCGACTAGCGGGGGAGAGACCCAGTACTTC. The chain couples TRBV4-1 to TRBJ2-7, with TRBD2 identical over 12 bases. The end of the DNA is better explained by TRBJ2-5, so the J call may be wrong. The CDR3 extends over 15 amino acids. From germline, CDR1 is MGHRA and CDR2 YSYEKL.